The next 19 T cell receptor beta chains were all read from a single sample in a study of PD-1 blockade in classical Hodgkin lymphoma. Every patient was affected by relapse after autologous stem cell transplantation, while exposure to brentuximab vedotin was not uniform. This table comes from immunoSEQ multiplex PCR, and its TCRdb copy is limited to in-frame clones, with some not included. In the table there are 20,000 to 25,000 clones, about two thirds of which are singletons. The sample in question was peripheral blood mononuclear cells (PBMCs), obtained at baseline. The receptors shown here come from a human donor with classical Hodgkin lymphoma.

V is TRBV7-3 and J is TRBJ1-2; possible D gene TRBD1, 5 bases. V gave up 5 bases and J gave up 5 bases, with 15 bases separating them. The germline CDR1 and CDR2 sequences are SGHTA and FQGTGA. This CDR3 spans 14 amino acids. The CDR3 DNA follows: TGTGCCAGCAGCCCTCAGCCTGGGGGTTATGGCTACACCTTC. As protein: CASSPQPGGYGYTF.

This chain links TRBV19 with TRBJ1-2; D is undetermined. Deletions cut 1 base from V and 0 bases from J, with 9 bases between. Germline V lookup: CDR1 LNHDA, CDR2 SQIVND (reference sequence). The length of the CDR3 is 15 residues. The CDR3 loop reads CASSIALSPNYGYTF. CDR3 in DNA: TGTGCCAGTAGTATAGCGCTGAGCCCTAACTATGGCTACACCTTC.

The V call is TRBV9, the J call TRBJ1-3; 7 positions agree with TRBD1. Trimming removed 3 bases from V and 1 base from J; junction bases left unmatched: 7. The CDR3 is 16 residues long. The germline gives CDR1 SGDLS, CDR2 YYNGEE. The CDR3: CASSGDRVLSGNTIYF. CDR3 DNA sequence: TGTGCCAGCAGCGGGGACAGAGTACTTTCTGGAAACACCATATATTTT.

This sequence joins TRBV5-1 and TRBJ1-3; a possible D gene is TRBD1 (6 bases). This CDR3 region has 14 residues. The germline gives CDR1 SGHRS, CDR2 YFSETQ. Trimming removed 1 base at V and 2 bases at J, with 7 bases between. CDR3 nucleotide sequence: TGCGCCAGCAGCTTGAAGGGGGCTGGAAACACCATATATTTT. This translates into CASSLKGAGNTIYF. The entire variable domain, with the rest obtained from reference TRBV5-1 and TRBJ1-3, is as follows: KAGVTQTPRYLIKTRGQQVTLSCSPISGHRSVSWYQQTPGQGLQFLFEYFSETQRNKGNFPGRFSGRQFSNSRSEMNVSTLELGDSALYLCASSLKGAGNTIYFGEGSWLTVV.

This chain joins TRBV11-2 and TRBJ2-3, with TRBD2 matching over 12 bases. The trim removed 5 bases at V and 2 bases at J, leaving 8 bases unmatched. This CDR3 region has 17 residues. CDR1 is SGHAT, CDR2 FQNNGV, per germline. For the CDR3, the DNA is TGTGCCAGCAGCCACCGACTAGCGGGAGATATCACAGATACGCAGTATTTT. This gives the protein CASSHRLAGDITDTQYF.

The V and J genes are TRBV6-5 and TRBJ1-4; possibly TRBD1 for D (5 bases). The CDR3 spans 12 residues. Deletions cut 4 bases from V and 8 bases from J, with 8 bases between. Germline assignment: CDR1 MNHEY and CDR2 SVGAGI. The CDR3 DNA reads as TGTGCCAGCAGTTTGCCAGGGGAAAAACTGTTTTTT. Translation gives CASSLPGEKLFF.

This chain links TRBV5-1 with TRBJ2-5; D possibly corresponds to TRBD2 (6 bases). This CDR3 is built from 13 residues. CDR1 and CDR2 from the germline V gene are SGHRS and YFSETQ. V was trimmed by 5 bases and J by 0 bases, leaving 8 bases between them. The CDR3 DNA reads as TGCGCCAGCAGTGTAGCGGACCAAGAGACCCAGTACTTC. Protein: CASSVADQETQYF.

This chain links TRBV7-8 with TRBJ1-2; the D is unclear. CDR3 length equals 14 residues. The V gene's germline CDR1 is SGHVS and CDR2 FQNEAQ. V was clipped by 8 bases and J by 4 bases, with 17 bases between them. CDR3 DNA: TGTGCCAGCGGGGATCCCGGAGATCTCTATGGCTACACCTTC. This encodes CASGDPGDLYGYTF. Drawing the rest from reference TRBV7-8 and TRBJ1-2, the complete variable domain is GAGVSQSPRYKVAKRGQDVALRCDPISGHVSLFWYQQALGQGPEFLTYFQNEAQLDKSGLPSDRFFAERPEGSVSTLKIQRTQQEDSAVYLCASGDPGDLYGYTFGSGTRLTVV.

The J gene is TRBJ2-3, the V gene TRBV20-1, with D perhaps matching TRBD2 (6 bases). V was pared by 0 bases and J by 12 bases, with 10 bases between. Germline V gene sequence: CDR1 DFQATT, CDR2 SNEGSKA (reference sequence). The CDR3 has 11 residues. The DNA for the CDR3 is TGCAGTGCTAGAGAGCGCGGGACTCAGTATTTT. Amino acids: CSARERGTQYF.

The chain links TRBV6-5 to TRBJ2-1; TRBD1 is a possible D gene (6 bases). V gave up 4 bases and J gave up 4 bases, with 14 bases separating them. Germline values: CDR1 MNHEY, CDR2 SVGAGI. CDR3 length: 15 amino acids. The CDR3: CASSFGGRIYNEQFF. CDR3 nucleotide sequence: TGTGCCAGCAGTTTTGGGGGCCGGATATACAATGAGCAGTTCTTC.

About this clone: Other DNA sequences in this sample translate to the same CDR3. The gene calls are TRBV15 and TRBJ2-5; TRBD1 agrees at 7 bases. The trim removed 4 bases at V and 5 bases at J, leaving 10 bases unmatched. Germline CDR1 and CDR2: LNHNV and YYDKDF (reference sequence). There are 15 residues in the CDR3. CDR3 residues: CATSTETGVGETQYF. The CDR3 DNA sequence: TGTGCCACCAGCACCGAAACAGGGGTGGGGGAGACCCAGTACTTC.

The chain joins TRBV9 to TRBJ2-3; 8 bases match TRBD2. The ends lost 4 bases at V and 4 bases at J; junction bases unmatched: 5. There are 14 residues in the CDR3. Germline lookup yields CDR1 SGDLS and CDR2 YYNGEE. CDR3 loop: CASSPGGGPDTQYF. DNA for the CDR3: TGTGCCAGCAGCCCCGGGGGGGGCCCAGATACGCAGTATTTT.

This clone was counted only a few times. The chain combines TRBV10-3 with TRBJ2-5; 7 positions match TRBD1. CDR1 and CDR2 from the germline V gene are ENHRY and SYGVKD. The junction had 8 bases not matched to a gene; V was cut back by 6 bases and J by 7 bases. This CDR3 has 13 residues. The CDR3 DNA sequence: TGTGCCATCAGGTCACAGGGGTGGGGGACCCAGTACTTC. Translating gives CAIRSQGWGTQYF.

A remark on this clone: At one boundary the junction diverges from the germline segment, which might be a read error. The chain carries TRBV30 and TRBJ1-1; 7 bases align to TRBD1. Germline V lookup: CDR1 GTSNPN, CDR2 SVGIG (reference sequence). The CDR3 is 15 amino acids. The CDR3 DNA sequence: TGTGCCTGGGGAGGCAACAGGGGTTCGCGGCCTGAGGCTTTCTTT. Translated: CAWGGNRGSRPEAFF.

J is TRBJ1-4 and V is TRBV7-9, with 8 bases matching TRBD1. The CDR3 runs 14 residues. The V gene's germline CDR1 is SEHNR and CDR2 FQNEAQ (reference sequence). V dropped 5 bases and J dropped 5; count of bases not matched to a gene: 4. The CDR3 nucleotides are TGTGCCAGCAGCCGGACAGGGCGGAATGAAAAACTGTTTTTT. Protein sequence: CASSRTGRNEKLFF.

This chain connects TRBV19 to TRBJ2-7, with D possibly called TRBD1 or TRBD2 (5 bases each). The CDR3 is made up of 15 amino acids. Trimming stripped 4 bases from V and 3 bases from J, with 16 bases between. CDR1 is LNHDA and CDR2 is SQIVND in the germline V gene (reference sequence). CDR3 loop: CASSRVSGTYYEQYF. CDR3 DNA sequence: TGTGCCAGTAGTAGGGTATCGGGGACGTACTACGAGCAGTACTTC.

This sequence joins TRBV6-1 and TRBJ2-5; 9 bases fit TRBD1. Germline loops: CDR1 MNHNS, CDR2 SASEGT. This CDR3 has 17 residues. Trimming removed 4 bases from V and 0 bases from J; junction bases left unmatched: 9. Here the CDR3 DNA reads TGTGCCAGCAGTGCGGACAGGGGATACCGGTACCAAGAGACCCAGTACTTC. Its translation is CASSADRGYRYQETQYF.

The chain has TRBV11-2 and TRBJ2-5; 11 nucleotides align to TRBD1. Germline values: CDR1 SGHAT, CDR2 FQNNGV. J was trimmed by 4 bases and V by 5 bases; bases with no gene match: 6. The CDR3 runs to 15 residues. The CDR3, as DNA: TGTGCCAGCAGCCGTCCCGGGACAGGGGGAGAGACCCAGTACTTC. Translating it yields CASSRPGTGGETQYF.

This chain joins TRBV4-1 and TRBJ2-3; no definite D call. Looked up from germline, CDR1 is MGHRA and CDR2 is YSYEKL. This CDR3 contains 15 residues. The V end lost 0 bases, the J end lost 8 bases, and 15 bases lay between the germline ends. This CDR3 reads CASSQDRSSWVTQYF. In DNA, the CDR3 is TGCGCCAGCAGCCAAGATCGGTCTAGTTGGGTTACGCAGTATTTT.